The rows below give T cell receptor beta chains drawn from one sample of a study of cytotoxic CD8 clonotypes in ibrutinib-treated CLL. Some clones are missing from TCRdb's copy, which holds only in-frame ones; the method was immunoSEQ multiplex PCR. The sample includes roughly 150,000 clones, over 75% of them seen just once. The material sequenced was PBMCs, taken at disease progression, from a patient treated with ibrutinib. The source of these receptors is a human donor with chronic lymphocytic leukemia. Both conserved end residues are part of each CDR3. D genes are given only for firm matches. Clone size is shown for a subset of rows, as once, few, many or a class of expanded clone.

clone size: few; J gene: TRBJ2-2; D gene: TRBD2; V gene: TRBV19; CDR3 DNA: TGTGCCAGTAGTATTGGGCTAGCGGGAGCCGGCGGGGAGCTGTTTTTT; CDR3 protein: CASSIGLAGAGGELFF
clone size: .; J gene: TRBJ2-3; D gene: .; V gene: TRBV2; CDR3 DNA: TGTGCCAGCAGTGGAGGGATCAGCACAGATACGCAGTATTTT; CDR3 protein: CASSGGISTDTQYF
clone size: .; J gene: TRBJ2-1; D gene: TRBD2; V gene: TRBV27; CDR3 DNA: TGTGCCAGCACCAACTTAGCGGGAGGGCCTTACAATGAGCAGTTCTTC; CDR3 protein: CASTNLAGGPYNEQFF
clone size: .; J gene: TRBJ2-3; D gene: TRBD1; V gene: TRBV18; CDR3 DNA: TGTGCCAGCTCACCACAGACAGGGACCCTCACAGATACGCAGTATTTT; CDR3 protein: CASSPQTGTLTDTQYF
clone size: .; J gene: TRBJ1-5; D gene: .; V gene: TRBV2; CDR3 DNA: TGTGCCAGCAGTGGACGGGTCGGGAGCAATCAGCCCCAGCATTTT; CDR3 protein: CASSGRVGSNQPQHF
clone size: .; J gene: TRBJ2-7; D gene: .; V gene: TRBV4-3; CDR3 DNA: TGCGCCAGCAGCCAAGATCAGAACAGCAAGAAAGCCTACGAGCAGTACTTC; CDR3 protein: CASSQDQNSKKAYEQYF
clone size: once; J gene: TRBJ2-1; D gene: TRBD2; V gene: TRBV28; CDR3 DNA: TGTGCCACTCGGGGGAGCGGGAGCTCCTACAATGAGCAGTTCTTC; CDR3 protein: CATRGSGSSYNEQFF
clone size: .; J gene: TRBJ2-5; D gene: .; V gene: TRBV5-6; CDR3 DNA: TGTGCCAGCAGCTTGCGGGGGCGGCGAGAGACCCAGTACTTC; CDR3 protein: CASSLRGRRETQYF
clone size: .; J gene: TRBJ2-1; D gene: .; V gene: TRBV7-9; CDR3 DNA: TGTGCCAGCAGCTTATTGGGCTACGAGCAGTTCTTC; CDR3 protein: CASSLLGYEQFF
clone size: .; J gene: TRBJ2-7; D gene: .; V gene: TRBV14; CDR3 DNA: TGTGCCAGCAGCACCTACGTAGCAACCGCTACCTACGAGCAGTACTTC; CDR3 protein: CASSTYVATATYEQYF
clone size: .; J gene: TRBJ2-3; D gene: .; V gene: TRBV12-2; CDR3 DNA: TGTGCAAGTCGCCCGACCGACAGAACATTCCCCCCAGATACGCAGTATTTT; CDR3 protein: CASRPTDRTFPPDTQYF
clone size: .; J gene: TRBJ2-7; D gene: TRBD2; V gene: TRBV6-5; CDR3 DNA: TGTGCCAGCAGCCATCCGGGACTAGCGGTCTACGAGCAGTACTTC; CDR3 protein: CASSHPGLAVYEQYF
clone size: .; J gene: TRBJ1-1; D gene: .; V gene: TRBV19; CDR3 DNA: TGTGCCAGGGGGGCGGGCAGCCAGGTGGTTGAAGCTTTCTTT; CDR3 protein: CARGAGSQVVEAFF
clone size: .; J gene: TRBJ1-3; D gene: TRBD1; V gene: TRBV9; CDR3 DNA: TGTGCCAGCAGCGTAGGCGGGACAGACCACTCTGGAAACACCATATATTTT; CDR3 protein: CASSVGGTDHSGNTIYF
clone size: .; J gene: TRBJ1-2; D gene: .; V gene: TRBV5-4; CDR3 DNA: TGTGCCAGCAGCTTGGGAGCGGGGGGTTTCAACTATGGCTACACCTTC; CDR3 protein: CASSLGAGGFNYGYTF
clone size: .; J gene: TRBJ2-7; D gene: .; V gene: TRBV15; CDR3 DNA: TGTGCCACCAGCAAACCGGGACTCGCGGCCTACGAGCAGTACTTC; CDR3 protein: CATSKPGLAAYEQYF
clone size: .; J gene: TRBJ1-5; D gene: .; V gene: TRBV28; CDR3 DNA: TGTGCCAGCAGTCCTGCGGCAGTTACTAGCAATCAGCCCCAGCATTTT; CDR3 protein: CASSPAAVTSNQPQHF
clone size: .; J gene: TRBJ1-5; D gene: .; V gene: TRBV15; CDR3 DNA: TGTGCCACCAGCAGTGAATATAGCAATCAGCCCCAGCATTTT; CDR3 protein: CATSSEYSNQPQHF
clone size: .; J gene: TRBJ2-4; D gene: .; V gene: TRBV7-2; CDR3 DNA: TGTGCCAGCAGCTTAGGGCAGGGTAGAAACATTCAGTACTTC; CDR3 protein: CASSLGQGRNIQYF
clone size: .; J gene: TRBJ2-1; D gene: TRBD2; V gene: TRBV10-3; CDR3 DNA: TGTGCCATCAGTGAGAGGCTAGCGGACGTCTACAATGAGCAGTTCTTC; CDR3 protein: CAISERLADVYNEQFF
clone size: .; J gene: TRBJ2-1; D gene: TRBD2; V gene: TRBV28; CDR3 DNA: TGTGCCGCGTCCGGCGGGAGTAGAAGAAATGAGCAGTTCTTC; CDR3 protein: CAASGGSRRNEQFF
clone size: .; J gene: TRBJ2-1; D gene: .; V gene: TRBV7-9; CDR3 DNA: TGTGCCAGCAGCCCTTTACTAGCATTCGTCTACAATGAGCAGTTCTTC; CDR3 protein: CASSPLLAFVYNEQFF
clone size: .; J gene: TRBJ1-1; D gene: .; V gene: TRBV4-3; CDR3 DNA: TGCGCCAGCAGCCGTGGGGGGGGCGCGGATACTGAAGCTTTCTTT; CDR3 protein: CASSRGGGADTEAFF
clone size: .; J gene: TRBJ1-2; D gene: .; V gene: TRBV7-9; CDR3 DNA: TGTGCCACCGGGGGGGGGACTCTCGGCTACACCTTC; CDR3 protein: CATGGGTLGYTF
clone size: .; J gene: TRBJ1-2; D gene: .; V gene: TRBV19; CDR3 DNA: TGTGCCAGTAGTATAGAGGGCAGGGGATCTTCAGGGGGCTACACCTTC; CDR3 protein: CASSIEGRGSSGGYTF
clone size: .; J gene: TRBJ2-7; D gene: TRBD1; V gene: TRBV19; CDR3 DNA: TGTGCCAGTAGCGGACAGGGAGGCTACGAGCAGTACTTC; CDR3 protein: CASSGQGGYEQYF
clone size: .; J gene: TRBJ1-1; D gene: .; V gene: TRBV5-1; CDR3 DNA: TGCGCCAGCAGCTTGGTTCAGGGAGGCACTGAAGCTTTCTTT; CDR3 protein: CASSLVQGGTEAFF
clone size: .; J gene: TRBJ2-5; D gene: .; V gene: TRBV15; CDR3 DNA: TGTGCCACCAGCAGAGCCGATAAATTCCAAGAGACCCAGTACTTC; CDR3 protein: CATSRADKFQETQYF
clone size: .; J gene: TRBJ1-2; D gene: .; V gene: TRBV5-1; CDR3 DNA: TGCGCCAGCAGCTTGGAACAGGCGGACTATGGCTACACCTTC; CDR3 protein: CASSLEQADYGYTF
clone size: few; J gene: TRBJ2-7; D gene: TRBD2; V gene: TRBV19; CDR3 DNA: TGTGCCAGTAGTAAAAATAGCGGGAGTGACGAGCAGTACTTC; CDR3 protein: CASSKNSGSDEQYF
clone size: .; J gene: TRBJ1-2; D gene: .; V gene: TRBV2; CDR3 DNA: TGTGCCAGCAGTAGTAGACAGGAATATCACTATGGCTACACCTTC; CDR3 protein: CASSSRQEYHYGYTF
clone size: .; J gene: TRBJ2-6; D gene: TRBD1; V gene: TRBV9; CDR3 DNA: TGTGCCAGCAGCGTGTGGGACAGGGGTTCTGGGGCCAACGTCCTGACTTTC; CDR3 protein: CASSVWDRGSGANVLTF
clone size: .; J gene: TRBJ1-1; D gene: .; V gene: TRBV7-9; CDR3 DNA: TGTGCCAGCAGCTCACTGCGGACTTTAGGGGGCACTGAAGCTTTCTTT; CDR3 protein: CASSSLRTLGGTEAFF
clone size: .; J gene: TRBJ2-5; D gene: .; V gene: TRBV18; CDR3 DNA: TGTGCCAGCTCACCGACAGGACCTCTTGAGACCCAGTACTTC; CDR3 protein: CASSPTGPLETQYF
clone size: .; J gene: TRBJ2-7; D gene: .; V gene: TRBV4-3; CDR3 DNA: TGCGCCAGCAGCCAAGATGGAGGGCTGGGAAGCTACGAGCAGTACTTC; CDR3 protein: CASSQDGGLGSYEQYF
clone size: .; J gene: TRBJ1-5; D gene: .; V gene: TRBV19; CDR3 DNA: TGTGCCAGTAGTTCTTGGAACAGGGTGAATCAGCCCCAGCATTTT; CDR3 protein: CASSSWNRVNQPQHF
clone size: .; J gene: TRBJ1-5; D gene: TRBD1; V gene: TRBV6-1; CDR3 DNA: TGTGCCAGCAGGGGGACGACAGGGACCCATCAGCCCCAGCATTTT; CDR3 protein: CASRGTTGTHQPQHF
clone size: .; J gene: TRBJ1-3; D gene: TRBD1; V gene: TRBV6-5; CDR3 DNA: TGTGCCAGCACACCTTCCGGGACAGGGGGAAACACCATATATTTT; CDR3 protein: CASTPSGTGGNTIYF
clone size: .; J gene: TRBJ2-7; D gene: TRBD2; V gene: TRBV9; CDR3 DNA: TGTGCCAGCAGCGGAACCGGGACTAGCGGTTACGAGCAGTACTTC; CDR3 protein: CASSGTGTSGYEQYF
clone size: .; J gene: TRBJ1-1; D gene: .; V gene: TRBV6-1; CDR3 DNA: TGTGCCAGCAGTGAAGGTCAGGGGTTCTACACTGAAGCTTTCTTT; CDR3 protein: CASSEGQGFYTEAFF
clone size: .; J gene: TRBJ2-3; D gene: .; V gene: TRBV5-4; CDR3 DNA: TGTGCCAGCAGCTTGTCAAATAAGTTATGGACAGATACGCAGTATTTT; CDR3 protein: CASSLSNKLWTDTQYF
clone size: many; J gene: TRBJ2-7; D gene: .; V gene: TRBV7-8; CDR3 DNA: TGTGCCAGCAGCTTGGGGGGACTACCGGACAGGGTGTACGAGCAGTACTTC; CDR3 protein: CASSLGGLPDRVYEQYF
clone size: .; J gene: TRBJ2-1; D gene: TRBD2; V gene: TRBV5-8; CDR3 DNA: TGTGCCAGCAGCTTGCGAGGGCTAGCGGGGCGGGATGAGCAGTTCTTC; CDR3 protein: CASSLRGLAGRDEQFF
clone size: .; J gene: TRBJ2-1; D gene: TRBD2; V gene: TRBV14; CDR3 DNA: TGTGCCAGCAGCCCAACCCTCCCGGGACTAGCGGGAGGTCGATTCGGTGAGCAGTTCTTC; CDR3 protein: CASSPTLPGLAGGRFGEQFF
clone size: .; J gene: TRBJ2-1; D gene: .; V gene: TRBV6-5; CDR3 DNA: TGTGCCAGCACACGGGTCAATGAGCAGTTCTTC; CDR3 protein: CASTRVNEQFF
clone size: .; J gene: TRBJ1-2; D gene: .; V gene: TRBV6-5; CDR3 DNA: TGTGCCAGCAGTCCATCCCGGGATTCTGGCTACACCTTC; CDR3 protein: CASSPSRDSGYTF
clone size: .; J gene: TRBJ2-4; D gene: .; V gene: TRBV30; CDR3 DNA: TGTGCCTGGAGTGTAACGGAAGCCAAAAACATTCAGTACTTC; CDR3 protein: CAWSVTEAKNIQYF
clone size: few; J gene: TRBJ2-1; D gene: .; V gene: TRBV25-1; CDR3 DNA: TGTGCCAGCAGTGAACAGATATTCTCCTACAATGAGCAGTTCTTC; CDR3 protein: CASSEQIFSYNEQFF
clone size: .; J gene: TRBJ1-1; D gene: TRBD1; V gene: TRBV6-5; CDR3 DNA: TGTGCCAGCAGGGCCCGACAGGGTGGGACTGAAGCTTTCTTT; CDR3 protein: CASRARQGGTEAFF
clone size: .; J gene: TRBJ2-6; D gene: .; V gene: TRBV5-6; CDR3 DNA: TGTGCCAGCAGCTCGGACTTGGGATCTGGGGCCAACGTCCTGACTTTC; CDR3 protein: CASSSDLGSGANVLTF
clone size: .; J gene: TRBJ1-5; D gene: TRBD1; V gene: TRBV19; CDR3 DNA: TGTGCCAGTAGTTTCTCACAGGGGGCTCAGCCCCAGCATTTT; CDR3 protein: CASSFSQGAQPQHF
clone size: .; J gene: TRBJ2-5; D gene: .; V gene: TRBV6-5; CDR3 DNA: TGTGCCAGCACGCGGTCCGGGGAGACCCAGTACTTC; CDR3 protein: CASTRSGETQYF